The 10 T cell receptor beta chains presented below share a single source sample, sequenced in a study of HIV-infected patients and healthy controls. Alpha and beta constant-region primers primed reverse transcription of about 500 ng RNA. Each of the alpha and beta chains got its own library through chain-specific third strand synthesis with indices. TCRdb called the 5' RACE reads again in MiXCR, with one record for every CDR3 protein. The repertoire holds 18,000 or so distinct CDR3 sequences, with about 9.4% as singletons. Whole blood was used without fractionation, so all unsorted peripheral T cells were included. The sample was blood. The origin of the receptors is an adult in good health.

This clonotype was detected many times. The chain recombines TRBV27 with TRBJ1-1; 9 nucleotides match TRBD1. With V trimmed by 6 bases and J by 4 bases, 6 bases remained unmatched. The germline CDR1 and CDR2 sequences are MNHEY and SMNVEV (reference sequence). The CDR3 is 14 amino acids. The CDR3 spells CASSLQGAGTEAFF. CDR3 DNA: TGTGCCAGCAGCCTACAGGGGGCTGGCACTGAAGCTTTCTTT.

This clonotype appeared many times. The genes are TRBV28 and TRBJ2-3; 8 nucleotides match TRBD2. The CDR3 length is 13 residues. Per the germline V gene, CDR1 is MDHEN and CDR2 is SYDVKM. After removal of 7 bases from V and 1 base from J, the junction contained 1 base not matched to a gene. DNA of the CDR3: TGTGCCAGCACAGCGGGAGGCACAGATACGCAGTATTTT. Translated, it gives CASTAGGTDTQYF.

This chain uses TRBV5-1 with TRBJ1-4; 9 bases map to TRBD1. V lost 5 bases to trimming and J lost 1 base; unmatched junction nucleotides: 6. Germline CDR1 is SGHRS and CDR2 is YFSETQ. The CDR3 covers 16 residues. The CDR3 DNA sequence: TGCGCCAGCAGTCGCGGACAGGGGTTAACTAATGAAAAACTGTTTTTT. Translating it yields CASSRGQGLTNEKLFF. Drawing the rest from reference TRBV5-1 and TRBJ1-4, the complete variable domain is KAGVTQTPRYLIKTRGQQVTLSCSPISGHRSVSWYQQTPGQGLQFLFEYFSETQRNKGNFPGRFSGRQFSNSRSEMNVSTLELGDSALYLCASSRGQGLTNEKLFFGSGTQLSVL.

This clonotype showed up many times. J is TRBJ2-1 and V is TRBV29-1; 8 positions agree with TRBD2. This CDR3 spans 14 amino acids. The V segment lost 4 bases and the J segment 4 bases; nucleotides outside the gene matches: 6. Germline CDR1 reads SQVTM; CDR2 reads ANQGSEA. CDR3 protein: CSVVPSGYYNEQFF. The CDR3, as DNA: TGCAGCGTTGTTCCTAGCGGGTATTACAATGAGCAGTTCTTC.

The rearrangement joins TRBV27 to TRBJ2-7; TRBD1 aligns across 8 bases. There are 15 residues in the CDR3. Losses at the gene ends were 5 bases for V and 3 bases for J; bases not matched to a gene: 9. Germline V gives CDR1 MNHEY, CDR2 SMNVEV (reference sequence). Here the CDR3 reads CASSQGQGAFYEQYF. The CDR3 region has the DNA TGTGCCAGCAGTCAAGGGCAGGGGGCATTCTACGAGCAGTACTTC.

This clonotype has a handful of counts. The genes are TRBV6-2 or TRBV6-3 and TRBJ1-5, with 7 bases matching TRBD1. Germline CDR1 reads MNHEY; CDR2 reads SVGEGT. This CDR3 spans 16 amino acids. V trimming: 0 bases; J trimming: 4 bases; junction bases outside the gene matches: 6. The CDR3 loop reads CASSYSTGSSNQPQHF. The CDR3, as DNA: TGTGCCAGCAGTTACTCGACAGGGAGCTCGAATCAGCCCCAGCATTTT.

In DNA, the CDR3 is TGTGCCAGCAGCACCGGGACGGCAAACTATGGCTACACCTTC. Amino acids: CASSTGTANYGYTF. This chain connects TRBV7-3 to TRBJ1-2, with a weak D call TRBD1 (5 bases). V lost 5 bases and J 2 bases, leaving 12 bases between the germline ends. CDR1 is SGHTA and CDR2 is FQGTGA in the germline V gene. This CDR3 is 14 amino acids long.

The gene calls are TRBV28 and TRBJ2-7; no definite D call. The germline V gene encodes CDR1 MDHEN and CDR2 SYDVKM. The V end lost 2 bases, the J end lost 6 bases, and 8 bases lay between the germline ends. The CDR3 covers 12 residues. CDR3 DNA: TGTGCCAGCAGTTTAGGGGTGGTCGAGCAGTACTTC. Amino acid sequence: CASSLGVVEQYF.

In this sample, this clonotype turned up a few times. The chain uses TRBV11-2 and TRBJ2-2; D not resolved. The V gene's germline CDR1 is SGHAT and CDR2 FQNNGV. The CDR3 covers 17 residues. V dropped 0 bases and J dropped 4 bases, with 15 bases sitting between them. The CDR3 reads CASSLEEWSTSTGELFF. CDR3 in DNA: TGTGCCAGCAGCTTAGAGGAGTGGAGCACGAGCACCGGGGAGCTGTTTTTT.

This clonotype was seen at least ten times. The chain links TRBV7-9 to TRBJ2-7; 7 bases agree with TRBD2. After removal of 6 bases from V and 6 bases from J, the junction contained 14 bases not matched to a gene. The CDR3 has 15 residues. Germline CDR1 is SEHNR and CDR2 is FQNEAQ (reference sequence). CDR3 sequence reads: CASRRERGSASEQYF. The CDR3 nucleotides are TGTGCCAGCAGGAGGGAGCGGGGTTCCGCCAGCGAGCAGTACTTC.